This TCR beta chain was identified in a study of T cells in Graves' hyperthyroidism and ophthalmopathy. CDR1 SNHLY and CDR2 FYNNEI come from the germline V gene. This CDR3 comprises 12 residues. V gave up 6 bases and J gave up 6 bases, with 11 bases separating them. Researchers amplified the TCR beta CDR3 regions from RNA transcripts. When the TCR CDR3 underwent first-round RT-PCR, the HTBI primer set was used. TCRdb reanalysed the multiplex PCR reads using MiXCR and keeps one entry per CDR3 protein. This sample has a few hundred thousand distinct CDR3 sequences, with 15% to 20% found just once. This clonotype was detected many times.

The sequencing sample was made of blood. The source of this sequence is a man aged 18 to 35 with Graves' ophthalmopathy. The chain combines TRBV2 with TRBJ1-1, with D uncertain. As DNA, the CDR3 is TGTGCCAGCAGGCGCGGGGAAGCTGAAGCTTTCTTT. The encoded protein is CASRRGEAEAFF.